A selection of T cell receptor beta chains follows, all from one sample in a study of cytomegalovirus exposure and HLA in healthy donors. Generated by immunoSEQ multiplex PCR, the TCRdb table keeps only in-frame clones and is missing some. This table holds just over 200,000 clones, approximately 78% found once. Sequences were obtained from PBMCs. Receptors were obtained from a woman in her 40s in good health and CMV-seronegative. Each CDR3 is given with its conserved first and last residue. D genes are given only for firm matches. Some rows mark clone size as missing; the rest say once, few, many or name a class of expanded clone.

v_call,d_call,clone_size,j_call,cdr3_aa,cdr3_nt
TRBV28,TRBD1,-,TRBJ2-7,CASGRQGARSYEQYF,TGTGCCAGCGGACGACAGGGTGCAAGGTCCTACGAGCAGTACTTC
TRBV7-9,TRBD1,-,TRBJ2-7,CASSLLLDRDEQYF,TGTGCCAGCAGCTTACTTCTGGACAGGGACGAGCAGTACTTC
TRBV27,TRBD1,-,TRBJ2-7,CASSSGQGDEQYF,TGTGCCAGCAGTTCGGGACAGGGCGACGAGCAGTACTTC
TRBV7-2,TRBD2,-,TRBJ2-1,CASSPPGLNEQFF,TGTGCCAGCAGCCCCCCGGGACTAAATGAGCAGTTCTTC
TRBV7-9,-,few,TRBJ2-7,CASSFSEKADAYEQYF,TGTGCCAGCAGCTTTTCGGAAAAAGCGGACGCCTACGAGCAGTACTTC
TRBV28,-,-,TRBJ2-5,CASSFSLEYQETQYF,TGTGCCAGCAGCTTCTCTCTAGAGTACCAAGAGACCCAGTACTTC
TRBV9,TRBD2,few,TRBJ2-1,CASSGLAGGGGYEQFF,TGTGCCAGCTCCGGACTAGCGGGAGGGGGTGGCTATGAGCAGTTCTTC
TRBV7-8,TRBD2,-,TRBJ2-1,CASSSRRQGWLAGGEQFF,TGTGCCAGCAGCTCCCGCCGGCAGGGTTGGTTGGCGGGGGGTGAGCAGTTCTTC
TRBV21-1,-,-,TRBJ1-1,CASRGPGHNLNTEAFF,TGTGCCAGCAGGGGTCCGGGACACAACTTGAACACTGAAGCTTTCTTT
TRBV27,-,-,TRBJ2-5,CASSLSDSQETQYF,TGTGCCAGCAGTTTAAGCGACAGTCAAGAGACCCAGTACTTC
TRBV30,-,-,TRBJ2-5,CAWSVTRLAETQYF,TGTGCCTGGAGTGTAACACGGCTAGCAGAGACCCAGTACTTC
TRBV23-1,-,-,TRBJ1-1,CASRLSFRRDTEAFF,TGCGCCAGCCGATTATCCTTTCGGAGGGACACTGAAGCTTTCTTT
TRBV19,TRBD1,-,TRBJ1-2,CASSHGTGRRYGYTF,TGTGCCAGTAGCCACGGGACAGGGAGAAGGTATGGCTACACCTTC
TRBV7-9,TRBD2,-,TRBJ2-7,CASSSGLAGFEQYF,TGTGCCAGCAGCTCGGGACTAGCGGGATTCGAGCAGTACTTC
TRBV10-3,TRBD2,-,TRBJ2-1,CAIGLAGGSSYNEQFF,TGTGCCATCGGACTAGCGGGAGGTAGCTCCTACAATGAGCAGTTCTTC
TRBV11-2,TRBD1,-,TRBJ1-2,CASSSGQSAFLGYGYTF,TGTGCCAGCAGCTCGGGACAGAGTGCCTTTCTAGGCTATGGCTACACCTTC
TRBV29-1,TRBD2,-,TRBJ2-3,CSVVTSGRATDTQYF,TGCAGCGTTGTGACTAGCGGGAGGGCCACAGATACGCAGTATTTT
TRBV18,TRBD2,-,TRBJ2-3,CASSPSTSGATDTQYF,TGTGCCAGCTCACCATCCACTAGCGGTGCGACAGATACGCAGTATTTT
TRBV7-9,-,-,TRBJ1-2,CASSLEGEGYTF,TGTGCCAGCAGCTTAGAGGGGGAAGGCTACACCTTC
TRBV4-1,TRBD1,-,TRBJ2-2,CASSHFTGTGGTGELFF,TGCGCCAGCAGCCACTTTACAGGGACAGGGGGCACCGGGGAGCTGTTTTTT
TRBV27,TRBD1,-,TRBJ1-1,CASSLTGGGGTEAFF,TGTGCCAGCAGTTTAACAGGGGGCGGGGGCACTGAAGCTTTCTTT
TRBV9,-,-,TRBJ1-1,CASSEGQNTEAFF,TGTGCCAGCAGCGAGGGACAGAACACTGAAGCTTTCTTT
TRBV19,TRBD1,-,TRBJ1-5,CASSPDRGGHQPQHF,TGTGCCAGTAGTCCGGACAGGGGGGGACATCAGCCCCAGCATTTT
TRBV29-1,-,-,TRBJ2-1,CSVQGQFSYNEQFF,TGCAGCGTTCAAGGACAGTTTAGCTACAATGAGCAGTTCTTC
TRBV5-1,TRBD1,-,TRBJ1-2,CASSRSTGTGYGYTF,TGCGCCAGCAGCCGATCTACCGGGACAGGGTATGGCTACACCTTC
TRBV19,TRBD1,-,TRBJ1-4,CASSIRGRGSEKLFF,TGTGCCAGTAGCATCAGGGGGCGAGGCTCCGAAAAACTGTTTTTT
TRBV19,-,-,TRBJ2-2,CASTMDGGRLFF,TGTGCCAGTACTATGGACGGTGGGAGGCTGTTTTTT
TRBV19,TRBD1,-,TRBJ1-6,CASSTNRQGDSPLHF,TGTGCCAGTAGTACAAATCGACAGGGAGACTCACCCCTCCACTTT
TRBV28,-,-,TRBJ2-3,CASRPLTATSTDTQYF,TGTGCCAGCAGACCCCTGACAGCCACTAGCACAGATACGCAGTATTTT
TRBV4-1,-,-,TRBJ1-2,CASSQGVLPGQGRANYGYTF,TGCGCCAGCAGCCAAGGAGTACTTCCGGGACAAGGGAGGGCTAACTATGGCTACACCTTC
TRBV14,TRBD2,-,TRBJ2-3,CASSQELWLAGADTQYF,TGTGCCAGCAGCCAAGAATTGTGGCTAGCGGGAGCAGATACGCAGTATTTT
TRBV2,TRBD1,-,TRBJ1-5,CASNGDSHQPQHF,TGTGCCAGCAATGGGGACAGTCATCAGCCCCAGCATTTT
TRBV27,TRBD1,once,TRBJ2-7,CASRGQGIPHEQYF,TGTGCCAGCAGGGGACAGGGAATTCCCCACGAGCAGTACTTC
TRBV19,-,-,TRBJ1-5,CASSMRGRVQPQHF,TGTGCCAGTAGTATGCGGGGCAGGGTACAGCCCCAGCATTTT
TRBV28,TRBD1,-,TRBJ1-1,CASSLGDRVGAFF,TGTGCCAGCAGTTTGGGGGACAGGGTGGGCGCTTTCTTT